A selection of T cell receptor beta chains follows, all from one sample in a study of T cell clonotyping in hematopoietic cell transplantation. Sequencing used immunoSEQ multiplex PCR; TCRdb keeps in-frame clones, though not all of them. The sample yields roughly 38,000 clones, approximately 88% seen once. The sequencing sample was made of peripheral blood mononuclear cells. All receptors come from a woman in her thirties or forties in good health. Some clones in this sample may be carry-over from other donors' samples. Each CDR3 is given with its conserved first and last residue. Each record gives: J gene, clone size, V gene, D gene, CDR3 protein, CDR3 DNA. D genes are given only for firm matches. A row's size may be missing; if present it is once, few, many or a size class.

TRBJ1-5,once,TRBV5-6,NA,CASSLDRGPQHF,TGTGCCAGCAGCTTGGACAGAGGGCCCCAGCATTTT
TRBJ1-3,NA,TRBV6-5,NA,CASSYGNTIYF,TGTGCCAGCAGTTACGGAAACACCATATATTTT
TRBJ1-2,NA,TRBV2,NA,CASQIRTGDYGYTF,TGTGCCAGCCAAATTCGGACGGGTGACTATGGCTACACCTTC
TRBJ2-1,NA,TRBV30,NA,CAWSVFRRSYNEQFF,TGTGCCTGGAGTGTTTTCCGTAGGTCCTACAATGAGCAGTTCTTC
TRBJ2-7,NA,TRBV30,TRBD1,CALIGTGGLVQYF,TGTGCCTTAATCGGGACAGGGGGCCTGGTACAGTACTTC
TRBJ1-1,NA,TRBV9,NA,CASSVGPSADAFF,TGTGCCAGCAGCGTGGGACCCTCCGCTGACGCTTTCTTT
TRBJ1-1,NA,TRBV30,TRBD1,CAWDRGRGTEAFF,TGTGCCTGGGACAGGGGACGAGGGACTGAAGCTTTCTTT
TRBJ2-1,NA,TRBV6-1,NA,CASTVANHNEQFF,TGTGCCAGCACCGTAGCGAACCACAATGAGCAGTTCTTC
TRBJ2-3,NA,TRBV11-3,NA,CASSLRATDTQYF,TGTGCCAGCAGCTTGAGGGCCACAGATACGCAGTATTTT
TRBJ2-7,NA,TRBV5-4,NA,CASSLASPSTYEQYF,TGTGCCAGCAGCTTGGCATCCCCTTCCACCTACGAGCAGTACTTC
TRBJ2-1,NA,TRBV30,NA,CAWSGAIPNEQFF,TGTGCCTGGAGTGGAGCCATCCCCAATGAGCAGTTCTTC
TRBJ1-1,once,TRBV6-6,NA,CASSVYTEAFF,TGTGCCAGCAGCGTGTACACTGAAGCTTTCTTT
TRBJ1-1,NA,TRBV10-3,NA,CATEGESLEAFF,TGTGCCACCGAAGGGGAATCCCTTGAAGCTTTCTTT
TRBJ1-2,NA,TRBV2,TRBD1,CASSGRQGTDGYTF,TGTGCCAGCAGTGGTAGACAGGGGACGGATGGCTACACCTTC
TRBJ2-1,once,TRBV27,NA,CASSLGSSYNEQFF,TGTGCCAGCAGTTTGGGGAGCTCCTACAATGAGCAGTTCTTC
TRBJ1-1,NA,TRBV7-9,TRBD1,CASSLGTGKSEAFF,TGTGCCAGCAGCTTGGGGACAGGGAAATCCGAAGCTTTCTTT
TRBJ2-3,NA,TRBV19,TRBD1,CASSIGQGMSTDTQYF,TGTGCCAGTAGTATAGGACAGGGGATGAGCACAGATACGCAGTATTTT
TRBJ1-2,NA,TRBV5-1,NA,CASSDSLSGTKGYTF,TGCGCCAGCAGCGACAGTCTCTCCGGGACCAAGGGCTACACCTTC
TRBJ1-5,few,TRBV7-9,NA,CASSLAGQPQHF,TGTGCCAGCAGCTTAGCGGGGCAGCCCCAGCATTTT
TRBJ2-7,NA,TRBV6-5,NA,CASSYSRGGGREQYF,TGTGCCAGCAGTTACTCGAGAGGGGGGGGCCGAGAGCAGTACTTC
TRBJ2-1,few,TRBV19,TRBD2,CASSDPGLAGVLVDEQFF,TGTGCCAGTAGTGACCCGGGACTAGCGGGGGTCTTGGTTGATGAGCAGTTCTTC
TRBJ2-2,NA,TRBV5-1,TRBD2,CASSPGGGGELFF,TGCGCCAGCAGCCCCGGGGGGGGCGGGGAGCTGTTTTTT
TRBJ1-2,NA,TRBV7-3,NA,CASSLTANYGYTF,TGTGCCAGCAGCTTAACAGCGAACTATGGCTACACCTTC
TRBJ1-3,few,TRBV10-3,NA,CAIAPGERAGNTIYF,TGTGCCATCGCTCCGGGCGAGAGAGCTGGAAACACCATATATTTT
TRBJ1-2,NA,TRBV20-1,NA,CSARRERSYTF,TGCAGTGCTCGGAGAGAGAGGAGCTACACCTTC
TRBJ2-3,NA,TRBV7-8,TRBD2,CASSFTGTSGSDTQYF,TGTGCCAGCAGCTTCACCGGGACTAGCGGCTCAGATACGCAGTATTTT
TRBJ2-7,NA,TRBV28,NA,CASSTPSIHEQYF,TGTGCCAGCAGCACACCCAGCATCCACGAGCAGTACTTC